The 30 T cell receptor beta chains in this list originate from one sample, sequenced in a study of beta chain features in type 1 diabetes. Investigators reverse transcribed all isolated RNA, so they sequenced expressed TCRB transcripts. The table came from immunoSEQ multiplex PCR; TCRdb's copy has only in-frame clones and leaves some out. Here the sample spans about 42,000 clones, approximately 51% being singletons. Material: stem cell memory CD4+ T cells from blood. The receptors were gathered from a woman between 25 and 40 years old in good health.

This clone was recorded a few times. The CDR3 bases are TGTGCCAGCAGCTTATGGGCGGGAGTGAGAGACAATGAGCAGTTCTTC. Translated: CASSLWAGVRDNEQFF. The chain employs TRBV7-3 and TRBJ2-1, with TRBD2 matching 7 bases. This CDR3 is built from 16 residues. Unmatched junction bases numbered 9, after V lost 2 bases and J lost 5 bases. Per germline, CDR1 SGHTA and CDR2 FQGTGA.

In its sample, this clone was seen a few times. The chain links TRBV5-4 to TRBJ2-6, with D possibly matching TRBD1 (6 bases). The CDR3 sequence is 15 residues long. V lost 1 base, J lost 4 bases, and 9 bases lay in between. The germline V gene encodes CDR1 SGHNT and CDR2 YYREEE (reference sequence). The CDR3 DNA reads TGTGCCAGCAGCTTGAGGGACACCGGGGCCAACGTCCTGACTTTC. Its protein is CASSLRDTGANVLTF.

V usage is TRBV18 and J usage is TRBJ2-7; D might be TRBD1 (5 bases). The CDR3 is 16 residues long. Germline values: CDR1 KGHSH, CDR2 LQKENI. V shed 0 bases and J shed 5 bases, with 17 bases lying between them. CDR3 region: CASSPPLGAGSDEQYF. CDR3 DNA: TGTGCCAGCTCACCACCGTTAGGGGCAGGGTCCGACGAGCAGTACTTC.

The chain uses TRBV30 and TRBJ2-3; D is possibly TRBD2 (6 bases). Germline loops: CDR1 GTSNPN, CDR2 SVGIG (reference sequence). This CDR3 comprises 11 residues. V lost 8 bases, J lost 2 bases, and 8 bases lay in between. CDR3 sequence reads: CAAGFTDTQYF. In DNA form, the CDR3 reads TGTGCCGCGGGGTTCACAGATACGCAGTATTTT.

The chain is built from TRBV6-4 and TRBJ2-1, with 11 bases lining up with TRBD2. V shed 0 bases, J shed 9 bases, and the junction held 7 bases outside the gene matches. CDR1 and CDR2 (germline): MRHNA, SNTAGT. CDR3 length: 16 residues. The CDR3 DNA follows: TGTGCCAGCAGTGACTCTAAAACTAGCGGGAGTGGTGAGCAGTTCTTC. Residues: CASSDSKTSGSGEQFF.

V gene TRBV11-2 combines with J gene TRBJ1-1; possibly TRBD1 for D (6 bases). There are 14 residues in the CDR3. Trimming cost V 5 bases and J 0 bases, with 10 bases left between them. Germline values: CDR1 SGHAT, CDR2 FQNNGV. DNA of the CDR3: TGTGCCAGCAGCCAGACAGGTTTGAACACTGAAGCTTTCTTT. It translates to CASSQTGLNTEAFF. Filled out from reference TRBV11-2 and TRBJ1-1, the complete variable domain reads EAGVAQSPRYKIIEKRQSVAFWCNPISGHATLYWYQQILGQGPKLLIQFQNNGVVDDSQLPKDRFSAERLKGVDSTLKIQPAKLEDSAVYLCASSQTGLNTEAFFGQGTRLTVV.

J is TRBJ2-5 and V is TRBV28; 12 nucleotides agree with TRBD2. V lost 1 base, J lost 3 bases, and 3 bases stayed unmatched. Germline assignment: CDR1 MDHEN and CDR2 SYDVKM. The CDR3 runs to 16 residues. CDR3: CASSLYGLAGKETQYF. The CDR3 region has the DNA TGTGCCAGCAGTTTATATGGACTAGCGGGAAAAGAGACCCAGTACTTC.

The chain has TRBV20-1 and TRBJ2-3, with D possibly matching TRBD1 (5 bases). The CDR3 contains 11 residues. Germline lookup yields CDR1 DFQATT and CDR2 SNEGSKA (reference sequence). V shed 0 bases and J shed 11 bases, with 9 bases lying between them. In DNA, the CDR3 is TGCAGTGCTAGAGATTTAGGGGAGCAGTATTTT. The encoded protein is CSARDLGEQYF.

The chain employs TRBV30 and TRBJ1-2; tentatively, D is TRBD1 (6 bases). The germline V and J ends were trimmed by 2 bases and 2 bases, with 15 bases remaining between them. Per the germline V gene, CDR1 is GTSNPN and CDR2 is SVGIG (reference sequence). This CDR3 comprises 15 residues. CDR3 protein: CAWSKTRGKNYGYTF. CDR3 DNA sequence: TGTGCCTGGAGTAAGACCAGGGGTAAGAACTATGGCTACACCTTC.

The chain uses TRBV18 and TRBJ2-1; 7 bases are shared with TRBD1. V was pared by 7 bases and J by 0 bases, with 6 bases of the junction left unmatched. Per germline, CDR1 KGHSH and CDR2 LQKENI. The CDR3 covers 15 residues. The CDR3 DNA reads TGTGCCAGCTACCCGGGACAGTACTCCTACAATGAGCAGTTCTTC. This translates into CASYPGQYSYNEQFF.

This clone has only a few counts. The chain uses TRBV20-1 and TRBJ1-2; D is possibly TRBD1 (6 bases). Germline V gene data show CDR1 as DFQATT and CDR2 as SNEGSKA (reference sequence). The CDR3 has 11 residues. Trimming took 6 bases from V and 8 from J, leaving 13 bases between them. The CDR3 region has the DNA TGCAGTGCAAAACAGGGTCTCGGCTACACCTTC. This encodes CSAKQGLGYTF.

The V gene is TRBV7-8, the J gene TRBJ2-7, with D possibly TRBD1 on 6 matching bases. The V gene lost 1 base and the J gene lost 0 bases, with 7 bases spanning the gap. The CDR3 spans 14 residues. The germline V gene has CDR1 SGHVS and CDR2 FQNEAQ. The CDR3: CASSLGTASYEQYF. CDR3 bases: TGTGCCAGCAGCTTAGGGACAGCCTCCTACGAGCAGTACTTC.

The chain is built from TRBV7-9 and TRBJ2-5, with D unresolved. With 0 bases removed from V and 4 bases from J, the gap between germline ends came to 3 bases. Germline V gene lookup returns CDR1 SEHNR and CDR2 FQNEAQ (reference sequence). This CDR3 has 12 residues. This CDR3 is CASSLALETQYF. The CDR3 region has the DNA TGTGCCAGCAGCTTAGCCTTAGAGACCCAGTACTTC.

This sequence joins TRBV9 and TRBJ2-1; weak D call: TRBD1 (6 bases). CDR1 and CDR2 (germline): SGDLS, YYNGEE. V lost 5 bases, J lost 8 bases, and 20 bases lay in between. The CDR3 consists of 15 residues. The DNA of the CDR3 is TGTGCCAGCAGTCTATCAGGACAGTCGTTGCATGAGCAGTTCTTC. It encodes CASSLSGQSLHEQFF.

The chain links TRBV7-2 to TRBJ2-7, with 7 bases that match TRBD1. This CDR3 has 15 residues. The germline gives CDR1 SGHTA, CDR2 FQGNSA. Trimming at V came to 4 bases and at J to 5 bases, leaving 11 bases not matched to a gene. The chain's CDR3 is CASSSRDRVGDEQYF. In nucleotides, the CDR3 is TGTGCCAGCAGCTCCCGAGACAGGGTCGGCGACGAGCAGTACTTC.

This clone was seen more than once but under ten times. V usage is TRBV7-9 and J usage is TRBJ2-7; 7 bases map to TRBD2. This CDR3 comprises 15 residues. CDR1 is SEHNR, CDR2 FQNEAQ, per germline (reference sequence). J gave up 2 bases and V 3 bases, and 7 bases lay outside the gene matches. Here the CDR3 reads CASSFSGGTTYEQYF. The CDR3 nucleotides are TGTGCCAGCAGCTTCAGCGGCGGGACTACCTACGAGCAGTACTTC. Supplemented by reference TRBV7-9 and TRBJ2-7, the full variable domain reads DTGVSQNPRHKITKRGQNVTFRCDPISEHNRLYWYRQTLGQGPEFLTYFQNEAQLEKSRLLSDRFSAERPKGSFSTLEIQRTEQGDSAMYLCASSFSGGTTYEQYFGPGTRLTVT.

The rearrangement uses TRBV10-3 and TRBJ2-7, with 8 bases that match TRBD1. This CDR3 is built from 14 residues. Germline V gene data show CDR1 as ENHRY and CDR2 as SYGVKD. Trimming took 9 bases from V and 6 from J; bases not matched to a gene: 13. CDR3 protein: CAMNQQQGTGEQYF. CDR3 bases: TGTGCCATGAACCAACAACAGGGGACAGGCGAGCAGTACTTC.

The V call is TRBV2, the J call TRBJ2-3; D uncertain. CDR1 SNHLY and CDR2 FYNNEI come from the germline V gene. The CDR3 covers 13 residues. V was shortened by 7 bases and J by 5 bases, with 13 bases between the two germline ends. For the CDR3, the DNA is TGTGCCAGCAATAGCCTAGGTGAAGATACGCAGTATTTT. This codes for CASNSLGEDTQYF.

This clone has a handful of counts. Written as DNA, the CDR3 is TGCGCCAGCAGCCCGGGACTAGCGGGAGCTAGGGGGGAGACCCAGTACTTC. Its translation: CASSPGLAGARGETQYF. V is TRBV5-1 and J is TRBJ2-5, with TRBD2 matching over 14 bases. Germline V CDR1 and CDR2: SGHRS, YFSETQ. The J segment lost 5 bases and the V segment lost 4 bases, leaving 10 bases of the junction unmatched. The CDR3 covers 17 residues.

This clone was detected only a few times. This chain connects TRBV7-8 to TRBJ2-3; D uncertain. The CDR3 length is 17 residues. V lost 2 bases, J lost 1 base, and 16 bases lay in between. From germline, CDR1 is SGHVS and CDR2 FQNEAQ. The CDR3 sequence is CASSLSMSGPRTDTQYF. In nucleotides, the CDR3 is TGTGCCAGCAGCTTAAGCATGTCAGGTCCCCGCACAGATACGCAGTATTTT. The full variable domain, with the rest looked up from reference TRBV7-8 and TRBJ2-3, is GAGVSQSPRYKVAKRGQDVALRCDPISGHVSLFWYQQALGQGPEFLTYFQNEAQLDKSGLPSDRFFAERPEGSVSTLKIQRTQQEDSAVYLCASSLSMSGPRTDTQYFGPGTRLTVL.

DNA of the CDR3: TGTGCCAGCTCACCGTTAGGTGGGACAGCCACTACCGGGAGCTCCTACGAGCAGTACTTC. Translated, it gives CASSPLGGTATTGSSYEQYF. V usage is TRBV18 and J usage is TRBJ2-7; possibly TRBD1 for D (7 bases). Germline-derived CDR1 and CDR2 are KGHSH and LQKENI. The CDR3 sequence is 20 residues long. V was clipped by 3 bases and J by 0 bases, with 27 bases between them. The full variable domain, completed using reference TRBV18 and TRBJ2-7, is NAGVMQNPRHLVRRRGQEARLRCSPMKGHSHVYWYRQLPEEGLKFMVYLQKENIIDESGMPKERFSAEFPKEGPSILRIQQVVRGDSAAYFCASSPLGGTATTGSSYEQYFGPGTRLTVT.

The chain joins TRBV10-3 to TRBJ2-2; D uncertain. The V gene's germline CDR1 is ENHRY and CDR2 SYGVKD. The CDR3 extends over 14 amino acids. V gave up 6 bases and J gave up 3 bases, with 11 bases separating them. CDR3 protein: CAIRTGWDTGELFF. CDR3 DNA: TGTGCCATCAGAACCGGGTGGGACACCGGGGAGCTGTTTTTT.

The chain carries TRBV7-6 and TRBJ2-1; tentatively, D is TRBD1 (7 bases). V lost 5 bases and J 5 bases, leaving 16 bases between the germline ends. The CDR3 runs to 15 residues. CDR1 is SGHVS and CDR2 is FNYEAQ in the germline V gene. The CDR3 is CASSGSGGGNNEQFF. The DNA of the CDR3 is TGTGCCAGCAGCGGTAGCGGAGGGGGCAACAATGAGCAGTTCTTC. The whole variable domain, filled in from reference TRBV7-6 and TRBJ2-1, reads GAGVSQSPRYKVTKRGQDVALRCDPISGHVSLYWYRQALGQGPEFLTYFNYEAQQDKSGLPNDRFSAERPEGSISTLTIQRTEQRDSAMYRCASSGSGGGNNEQFFGPGTRLTVL.

The CDR3 region has the DNA TGTGCCCTCCGACCTCTCTCCGGGATCTCCTACGAGCAGTACTTC. Translating gives CALRPLSGISYEQYF. The chain links TRBV19 to TRBJ2-7, with D perhaps TRBD2 (5 bases). The V gene's germline CDR1 is LNHDA and CDR2 SQIVND (reference sequence). The CDR3 covers 15 residues. Trimming left V 11 bases short and J 0 bases short, with 20 bases between.

This clone has a handful of counts. The V gene is TRBV4-3, the J gene TRBJ2-5; 10 bases are shared with TRBD2. The germline gives CDR1 LGHNA, CDR2 YSLEER. The J segment lost 4 bases and the V segment lost 1 base, leaving 6 bases of the junction unmatched. This CDR3 region has 16 residues. CDR3 DNA: TGCGCCAGCAGCCAAGGGTCCAGCGGGAGGGTAGAGACCCAGTACTTC. This encodes CASSQGSSGRVETQYF.

The rearrangement links TRBV7-3 to TRBJ2-5; D may be TRBD2 (6 bases). Germline assignment: CDR1 SGHTA and CDR2 FQGTGA. With 5 bases removed from V and 2 bases from J, the gap between germline ends came to 9 bases. CDR3 size: 13 residues. In DNA, the CDR3 is TGTGCCAGCAGCCAACTAGCTCAAGAGACCCAGTACTTC. It encodes CASSQLAQETQYF.

V usage is TRBV28 and J usage is TRBJ1-5; D may be TRBD1 (5 bases). This CDR3 contains 12 residues. CDR1 MDHEN and CDR2 SYDVKM come from the germline V gene. V was clipped by 3 bases and J by 6 bases, with 6 bases between them. The CDR3 is CASSLGGQPQHF. CDR3 in DNA: TGTGCCAGCAGTTTGGGGGGTCAGCCCCAGCATTTT. The full variable domain, completed using reference TRBV28 and TRBJ1-5, is DVKVTQSSRYLVKRTGEKVFLECVQDMDHENMFWYRQDPGLGLRLIYFSYDVKMKEKGDIPEGYSVSREKKERFSLILESASTNQTSMYLCASSLGGQPQHFGDGTRLSIL.

The chain joins TRBV9 to TRBJ2-3; TRBD1 agrees at 7 bases. The CDR3 has 15 residues. V lost 4 bases to trimming and J lost 4 bases; unmatched junction nucleotides: 9. Per the germline V gene, CDR1 is SGDLS and CDR2 is YYNGEE. The CDR3, as DNA: TGTGCCAGCAGCAAGGACAGGTCAGGGGCAGATACGCAGTATTTT. The encoded protein is CASSKDRSGADTQYF.

The J gene is TRBJ2-1, the V gene TRBV7-2, with TRBD2 matching 8 bases. Germline CDR1 SGHTA, CDR2 FQGNSA. V shed 4 bases, J shed 6 bases, and the junction held 5 bases outside the gene matches. This CDR3 is 14 amino acids long. CDR3 residues: CTSSSRTSSNEQFF. CDR3 nucleotides: TGTACCAGCAGCTCCCGGACTAGCTCCAATGAGCAGTTCTTC.

This rearrangement joins TRBV11-2 to TRBJ2-1; TRBD2 aligns across 12 bases. The germline CDR1 and CDR2 sequences are SGHAT and FQNNGV. The CDR3 spans 19 residues. V shed 5 bases, J shed 2 bases, and the junction held 13 bases outside the gene matches. CDR3 in DNA: TGTGCCAGCAGCAAGGAACTAGCGGGAGGAGTAGGAACCTACAATGAGCAGTTCTTC. Amino acids: CASSKELAGGVGTYNEQFF.